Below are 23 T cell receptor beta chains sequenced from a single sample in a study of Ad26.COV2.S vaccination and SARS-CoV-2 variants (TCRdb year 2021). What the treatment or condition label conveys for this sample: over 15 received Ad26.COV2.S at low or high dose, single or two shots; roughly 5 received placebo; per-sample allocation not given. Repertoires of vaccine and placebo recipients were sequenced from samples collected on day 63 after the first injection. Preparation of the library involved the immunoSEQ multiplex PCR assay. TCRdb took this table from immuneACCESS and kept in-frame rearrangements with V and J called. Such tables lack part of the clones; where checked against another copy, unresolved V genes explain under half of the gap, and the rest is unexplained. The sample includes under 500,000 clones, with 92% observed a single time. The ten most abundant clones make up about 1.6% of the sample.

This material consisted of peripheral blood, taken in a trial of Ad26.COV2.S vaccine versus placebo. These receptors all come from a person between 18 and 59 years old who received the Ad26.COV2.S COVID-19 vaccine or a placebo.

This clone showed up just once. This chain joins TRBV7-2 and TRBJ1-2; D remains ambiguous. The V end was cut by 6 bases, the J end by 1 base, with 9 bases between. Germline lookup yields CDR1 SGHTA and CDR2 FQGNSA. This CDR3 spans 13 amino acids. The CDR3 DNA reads TGTGCCAGCAGTTACGGGCTTAACTATGGCTACACCTTC. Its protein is CASSYGLNYGYTF.

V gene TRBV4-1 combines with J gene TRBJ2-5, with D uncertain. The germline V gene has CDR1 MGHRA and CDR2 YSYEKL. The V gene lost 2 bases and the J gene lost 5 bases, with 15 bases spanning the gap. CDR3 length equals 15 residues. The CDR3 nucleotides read TGCGCCAGCAGCCAACATCTCGAAGCATGGGAGACCCAGTACTTC. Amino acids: CASSQHLEAWETQYF.

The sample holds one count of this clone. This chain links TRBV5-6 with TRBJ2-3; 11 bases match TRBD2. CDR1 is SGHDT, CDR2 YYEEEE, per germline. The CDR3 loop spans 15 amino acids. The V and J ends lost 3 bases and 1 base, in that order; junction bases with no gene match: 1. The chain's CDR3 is CASSSGLAGTDTQYF. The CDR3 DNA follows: TGTGCCAGCAGCTCGGGACTAGCGGGCACAGATACGCAGTATTTT.

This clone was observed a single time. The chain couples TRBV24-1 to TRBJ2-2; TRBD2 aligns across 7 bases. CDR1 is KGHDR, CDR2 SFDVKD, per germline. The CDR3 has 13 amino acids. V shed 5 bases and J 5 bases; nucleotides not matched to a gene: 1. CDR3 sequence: CATSGGGTGELFF. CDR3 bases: TGTGCCACCAGTGGCGGGGGAACCGGGGAGCTGTTTTTT.

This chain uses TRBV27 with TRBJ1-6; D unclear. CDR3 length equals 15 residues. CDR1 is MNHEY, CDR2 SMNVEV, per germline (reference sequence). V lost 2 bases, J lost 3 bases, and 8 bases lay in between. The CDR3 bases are TGTGCCAGCAGTTTAGTCCGGGTCTATAATTCACCCCTCCACTTT. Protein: CASSLVRVYNSPLHF.

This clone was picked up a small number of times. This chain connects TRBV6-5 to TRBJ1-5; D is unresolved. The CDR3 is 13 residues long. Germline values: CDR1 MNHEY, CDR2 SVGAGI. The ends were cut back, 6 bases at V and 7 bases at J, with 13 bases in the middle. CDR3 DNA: TGTGCCAGCAGGTTACTTAAGGACCAGCCCCAGCATTTT. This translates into CASRLLKDQPQHF.

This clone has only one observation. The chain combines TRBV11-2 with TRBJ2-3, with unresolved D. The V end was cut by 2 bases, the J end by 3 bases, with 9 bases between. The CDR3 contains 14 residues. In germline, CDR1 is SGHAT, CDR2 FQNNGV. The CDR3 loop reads CASSLYLETDTQYF. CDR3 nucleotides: TGTGCCAGCAGCTTATATCTGGAGACAGATACGCAGTATTTT.

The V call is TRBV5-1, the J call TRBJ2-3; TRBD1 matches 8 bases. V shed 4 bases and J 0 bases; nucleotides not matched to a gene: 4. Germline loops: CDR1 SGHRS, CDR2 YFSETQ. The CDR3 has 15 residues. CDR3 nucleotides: TGCGCCAGCAGCGGAACAGGGGGAAGCACAGATACGCAGTATTTT. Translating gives CASSGTGGSTDTQYF.

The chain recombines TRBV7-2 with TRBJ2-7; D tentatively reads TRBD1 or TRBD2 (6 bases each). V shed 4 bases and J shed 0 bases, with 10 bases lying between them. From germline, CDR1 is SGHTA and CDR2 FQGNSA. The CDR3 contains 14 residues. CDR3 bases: TGTGCCAGCAGCTACGGGGGCCCCTCCTACGAGCAGTACTTC. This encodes CASSYGGPSYEQYF.

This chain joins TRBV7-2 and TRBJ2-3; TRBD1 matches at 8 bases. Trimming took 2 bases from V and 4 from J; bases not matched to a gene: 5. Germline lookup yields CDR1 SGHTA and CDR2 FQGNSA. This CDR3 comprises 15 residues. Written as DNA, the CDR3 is TGTGCCAGCAGCTTAACGACAGGGGTATCAGATACGCAGTATTTT. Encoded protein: CASSLTTGVSDTQYF.

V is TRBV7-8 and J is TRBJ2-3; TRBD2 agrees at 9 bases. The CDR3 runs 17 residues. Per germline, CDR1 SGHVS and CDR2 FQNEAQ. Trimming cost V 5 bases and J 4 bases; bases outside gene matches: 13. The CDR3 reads CASSTPRRAGGSDTQYF. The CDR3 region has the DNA TGTGCCAGCAGCACCCCGAGAAGAGCGGGGGGTTCAGATACGCAGTATTTT.

The CDR3 loop reads CASSTPQGRKDSPLHF. The DNA for the CDR3 is TGTGCCAGCAGTACCCCTCAGGGGAGAAAGGATTCACCCCTCCACTTT. The chain carries TRBV6-2 or TRBV6-3 and TRBJ1-6, with a tentative D call TRBD1 (6 bases). This CDR3 comprises 16 residues. Per the germline V gene, CDR1 is MNHEY and CDR2 is SVGEGT. V was cut by 5 bases and J by 8 bases, with 19 bases left in between.

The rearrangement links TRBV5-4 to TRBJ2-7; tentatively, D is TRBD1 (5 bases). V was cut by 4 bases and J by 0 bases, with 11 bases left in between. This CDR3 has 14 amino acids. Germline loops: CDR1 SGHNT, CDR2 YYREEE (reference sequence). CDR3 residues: CASSTRQISYEQYF. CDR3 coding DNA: TGTGCCAGCAGCACCCGACAGATCTCCTACGAGCAGTACTTC.

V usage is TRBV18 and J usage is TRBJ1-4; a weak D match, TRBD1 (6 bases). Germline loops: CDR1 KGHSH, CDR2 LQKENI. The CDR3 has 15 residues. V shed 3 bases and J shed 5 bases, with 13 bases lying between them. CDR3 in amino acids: CASSPRQAENEKLFF. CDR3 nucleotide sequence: TGTGCCAGCTCACCCCGACAGGCTGAGAATGAAAAACTGTTTTTT.

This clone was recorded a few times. Here the CDR3 DNA reads TGTGCCAGCAGTTACAGGACCGCCTCCTACGAGCAGTACTTC. This translates into CASSYRTASYEQYF. V gene TRBV2 combines with J gene TRBJ2-7; a weak D match, TRBD1 (5 bases). The CDR3 is 14 residues long. Per germline, CDR1 SNHLY and CDR2 FYNNEI. Trimming removed 5 bases from V and 0 bases from J, with 11 bases in between.

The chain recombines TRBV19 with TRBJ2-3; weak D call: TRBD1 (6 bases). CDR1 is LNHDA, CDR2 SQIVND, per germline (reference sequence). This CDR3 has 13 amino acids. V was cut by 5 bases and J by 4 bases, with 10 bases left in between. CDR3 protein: CASSRAGADTQYF. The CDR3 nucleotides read TGTGCCAGTAGTCGAGCAGGGGCAGATACGCAGTATTTT.

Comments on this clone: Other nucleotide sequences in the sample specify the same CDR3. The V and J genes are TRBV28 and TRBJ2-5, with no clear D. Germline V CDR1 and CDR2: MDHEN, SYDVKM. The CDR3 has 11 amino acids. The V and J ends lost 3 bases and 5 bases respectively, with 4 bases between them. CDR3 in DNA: TGTGCCAGCAGTTTGTCGGAGACCCAGTACTTC. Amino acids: CASSLSETQYF.

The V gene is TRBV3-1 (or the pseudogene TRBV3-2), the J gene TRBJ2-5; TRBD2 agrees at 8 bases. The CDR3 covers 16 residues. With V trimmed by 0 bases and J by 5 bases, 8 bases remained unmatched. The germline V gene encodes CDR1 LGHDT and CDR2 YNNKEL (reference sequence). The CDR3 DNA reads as TGTGCCAGCAGCCAAGAAGTAGCGGGGCCCCACGAGACCCAGTACTTC. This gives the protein CASSQEVAGPHETQYF.

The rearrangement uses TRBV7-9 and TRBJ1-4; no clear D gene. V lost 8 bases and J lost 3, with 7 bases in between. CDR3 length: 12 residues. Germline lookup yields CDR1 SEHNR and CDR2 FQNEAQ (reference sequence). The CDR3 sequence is CASGEPNEKLFF. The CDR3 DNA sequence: TGTGCCAGCGGGGAGCCTAATGAAAAACTGTTTTTT.

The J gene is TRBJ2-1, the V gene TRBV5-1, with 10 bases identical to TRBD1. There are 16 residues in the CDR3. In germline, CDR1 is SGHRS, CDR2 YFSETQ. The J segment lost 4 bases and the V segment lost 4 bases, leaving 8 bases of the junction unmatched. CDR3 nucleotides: TGCGCCAGCAGCGTGGGACAGGGGACAAAATACAATGAGCAGTTCTTC. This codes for CASSVGQGTKYNEQFF.

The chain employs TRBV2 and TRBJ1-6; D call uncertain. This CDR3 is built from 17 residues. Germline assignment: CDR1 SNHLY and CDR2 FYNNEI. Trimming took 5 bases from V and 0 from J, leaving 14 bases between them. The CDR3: CASSLTAFGSYNSPLHF. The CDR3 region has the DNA TGTGCCAGCAGTTTAACAGCTTTTGGCTCCTATAATTCACCCCTCCACTTT.

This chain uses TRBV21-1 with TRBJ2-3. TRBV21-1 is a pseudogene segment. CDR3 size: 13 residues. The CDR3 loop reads CASPGWDTDTQYF. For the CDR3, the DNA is TGTGCCAGTCCGGGCTGGGACACAGATACGCAGTATTTT.

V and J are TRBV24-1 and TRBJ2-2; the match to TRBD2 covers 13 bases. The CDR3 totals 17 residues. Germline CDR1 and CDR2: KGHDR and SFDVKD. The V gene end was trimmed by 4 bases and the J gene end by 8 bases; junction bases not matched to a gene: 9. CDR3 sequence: CATSDTGLAGESGELFF. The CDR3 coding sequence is TGTGCCACCAGTGACACAGGACTAGCGGGGGAGTCTGGGGAGCTGTTTTTT.